This T cell receptor beta chain originates from a study of cytomegalovirus exposure and HLA in healthy donors. Study results and caveats: It was taken for granted in presence/absence analyses that sequencing depth across donors was roughly uniform. Researchers reported from a later analysis that most CMV-associated TCR beta chains appeared HLA-restricted. Trimming of TCR beta V- and J-genes showed a link, identified in a later analysis, to a missense DCLRE1C variant.

Comments on this clone: What it binds is unknown.

Per the germline V gene, CDR1 is KGHSH and CDR2 is LQKENI. The CDR3 is 13 residues long. V lost 8 bases to trimming and J lost 5 bases; unmatched junction nucleotides: 8. Primers included in the PCR were 60 Vbeta and 13 Jbeta primers. Here immunoSEQ multiplex PCR was the method, and the copy in TCRdb shows in-frame clones only, minus some. Of 95,000 to 150,000 clones in the sample, under 70% were seen once. The TCR was taken from a man in his late teens or twenties in good health and CMV-seronegative. The chain has TRBV18 and TRBJ2-7; 8 bases map to TRBD1. Material for sequencing was PBMCs. CDR3 residues: CASVRTGLNEQYF. CDR3 nucleotides: TGTGCCAGCGTACGGACAGGGTTGAACGAGCAGTACTTC.